This TCR beta chain originates from a study of cytomegalovirus exposure and HLA in healthy donors. V was shortened by 3 bases and J by 5 bases, with 14 bases between the two germline ends. CDR3 length: 15 amino acids. From germline, CDR1 is SGHAT and CDR2 FQNNGV. A multiplex PCR was run with 60 Vbeta primers and 13 Jbeta primers. In the original workflow: Unique TCR beta chains numbered approximately 80 million in a later analysis, with roughly 10 million shared. Sequenced by immunoSEQ multiplex PCR; TCRdb stores in-frame clones only, minus some. Clone size and V and J calls were adopted from that table, with D and trimming inferred from the DNA. The data contain about 160,000 clones, around four fifths of them singletons.

The sequenced material came from PBMCs. This receptor was obtained from a girl aged 2 to 9 in good health and CMV-seropositive. This sequence joins TRBV11-2 and TRBJ2-4, with a weak D call TRBD2 (6 bases). The chain's CDR3 is CASSFARELQNIQYF. The CDR3 nucleotides are TGTGCCAGCAGCTTCGCCCGGGAGCTACAAAACATTCAGTACTTC.